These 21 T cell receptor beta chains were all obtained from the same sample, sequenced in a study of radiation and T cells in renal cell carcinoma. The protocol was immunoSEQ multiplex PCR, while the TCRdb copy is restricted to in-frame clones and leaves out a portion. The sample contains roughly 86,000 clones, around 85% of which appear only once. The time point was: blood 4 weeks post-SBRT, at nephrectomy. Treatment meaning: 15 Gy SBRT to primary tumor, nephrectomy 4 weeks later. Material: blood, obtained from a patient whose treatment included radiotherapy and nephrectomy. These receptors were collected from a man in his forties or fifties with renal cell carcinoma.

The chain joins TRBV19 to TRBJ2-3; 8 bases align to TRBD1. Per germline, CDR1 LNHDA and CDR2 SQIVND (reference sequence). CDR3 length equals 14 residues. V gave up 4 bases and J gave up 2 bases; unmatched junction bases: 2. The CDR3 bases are TGTGCCAGTAGTACGGACAGGGCCACAGATACGCAGTATTTT. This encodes CASSTDRATDTQYF.

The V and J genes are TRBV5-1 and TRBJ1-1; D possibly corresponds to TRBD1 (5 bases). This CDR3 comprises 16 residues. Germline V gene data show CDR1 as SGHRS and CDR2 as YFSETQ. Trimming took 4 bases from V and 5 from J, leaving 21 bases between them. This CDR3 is CASSPGTTVVGTEAFF. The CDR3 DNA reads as TGCGCCAGCAGCCCCGGGACGACCGTCGTGGGGACTGAAGCTTTCTTT.

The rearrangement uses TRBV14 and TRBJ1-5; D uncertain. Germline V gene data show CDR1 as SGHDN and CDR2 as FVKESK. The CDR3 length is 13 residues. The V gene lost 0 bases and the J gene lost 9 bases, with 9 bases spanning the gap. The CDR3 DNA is TGTGCCAGCAGCCAAGATCTTAGTCTGCCCCAGCATTTT. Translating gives CASSQDLSLPQHF.

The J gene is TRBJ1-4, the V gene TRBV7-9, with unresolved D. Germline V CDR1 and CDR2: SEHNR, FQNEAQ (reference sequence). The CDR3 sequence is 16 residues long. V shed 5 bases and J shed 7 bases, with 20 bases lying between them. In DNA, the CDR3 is TGTGCCAGCAGCCCCCCCTATCGCGTGGCTGGTGAAAAACTGTTTTTT. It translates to CASSPPYRVAGEKLFF.

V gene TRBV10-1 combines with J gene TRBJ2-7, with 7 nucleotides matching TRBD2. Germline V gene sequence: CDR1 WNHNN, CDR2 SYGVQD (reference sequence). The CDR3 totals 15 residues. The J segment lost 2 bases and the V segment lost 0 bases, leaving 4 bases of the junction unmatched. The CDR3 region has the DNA TGCGCCAGCAGTGAGTCGACGGGAGGAACCTACGAGCAGTACTTC. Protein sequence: CASSESTGGTYEQYF.

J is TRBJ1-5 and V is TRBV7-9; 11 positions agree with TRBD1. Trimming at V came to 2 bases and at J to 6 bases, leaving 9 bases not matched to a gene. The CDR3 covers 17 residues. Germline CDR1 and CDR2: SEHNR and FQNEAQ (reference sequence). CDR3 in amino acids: CASSLWTGGKLSQPQHF. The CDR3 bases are TGTGCCAGCAGCTTATGGACAGGGGGCAAACTATCTCAGCCCCAGCATTTT.

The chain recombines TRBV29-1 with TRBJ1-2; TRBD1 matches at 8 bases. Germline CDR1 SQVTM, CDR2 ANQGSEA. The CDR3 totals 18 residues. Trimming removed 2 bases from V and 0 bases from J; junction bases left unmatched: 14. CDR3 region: CSVESLRGRSPPNYGYTF. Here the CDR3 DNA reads TGCAGCGTTGAAAGCCTCAGGGGGCGCAGTCCTCCTAACTATGGCTACACCTTC.

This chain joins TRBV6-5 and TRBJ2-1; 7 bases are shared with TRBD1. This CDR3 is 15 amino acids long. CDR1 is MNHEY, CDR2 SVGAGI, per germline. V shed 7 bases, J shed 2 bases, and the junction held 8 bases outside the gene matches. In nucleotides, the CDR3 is TGTGCCAGCAATCCCGGGACAGAAGCCTACAATGAGCAGTTCTTC. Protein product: CASNPGTEAYNEQFF.

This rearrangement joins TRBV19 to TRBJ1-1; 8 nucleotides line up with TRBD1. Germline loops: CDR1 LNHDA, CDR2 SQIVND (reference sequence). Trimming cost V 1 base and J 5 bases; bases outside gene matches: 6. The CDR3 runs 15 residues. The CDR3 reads CASSIGRGRHTEAFF. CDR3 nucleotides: TGTGCCAGTAGTATAGGCAGGGGGCGTCATACTGAAGCTTTCTTT.

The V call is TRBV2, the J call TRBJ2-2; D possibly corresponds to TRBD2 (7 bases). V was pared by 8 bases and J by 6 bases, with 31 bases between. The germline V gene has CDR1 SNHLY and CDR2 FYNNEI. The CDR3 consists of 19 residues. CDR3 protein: CASQKQPLTGGGSAGELFF. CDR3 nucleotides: TGTGCCAGCCAAAAACAACCCCTTACGGGCGGGGGCAGCGCCGGGGAGCTGTTTTTT.

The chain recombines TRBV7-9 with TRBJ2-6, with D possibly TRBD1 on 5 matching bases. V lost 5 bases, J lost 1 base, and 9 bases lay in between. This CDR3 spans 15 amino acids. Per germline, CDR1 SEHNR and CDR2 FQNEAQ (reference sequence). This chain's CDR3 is CASSRQLSGANVLTF. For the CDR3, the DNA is TGTGCCAGCAGCCGACAGTTATCTGGGGCCAACGTCCTGACTTTC. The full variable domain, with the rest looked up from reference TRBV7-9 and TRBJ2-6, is DTGVSQNPRHKITKRGQNVTFRCDPISEHNRLYWYRQTLGQGPEFLTYFQNEAQLEKSRLLSDRFSAERPKGSFSTLEIQRTEQGDSAMYLCASSRQLSGANVLTFGAGSRLTVL.

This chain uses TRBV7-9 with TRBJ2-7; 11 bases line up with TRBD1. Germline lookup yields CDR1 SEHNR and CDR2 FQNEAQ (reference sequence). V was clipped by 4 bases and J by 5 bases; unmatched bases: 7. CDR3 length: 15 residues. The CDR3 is CASSSGQGAPNEQYF. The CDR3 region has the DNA TGTGCCAGCAGCTCCGGACAGGGGGCGCCCAACGAGCAGTACTTC.

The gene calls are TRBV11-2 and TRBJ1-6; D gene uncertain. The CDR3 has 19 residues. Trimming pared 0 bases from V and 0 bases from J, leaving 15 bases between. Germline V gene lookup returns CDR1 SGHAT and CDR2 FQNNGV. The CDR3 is CASSLEVARGSSYNSPLHF. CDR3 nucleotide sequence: TGTGCCAGCAGCTTAGAAGTCGCCCGCGGGAGCTCCTATAATTCACCCCTCCACTTT.

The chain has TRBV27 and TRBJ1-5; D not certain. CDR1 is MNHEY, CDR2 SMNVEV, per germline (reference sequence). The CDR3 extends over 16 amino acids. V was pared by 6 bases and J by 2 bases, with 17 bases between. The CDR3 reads CASSPQGRAGNQPQHF. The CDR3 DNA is TGTGCCAGCAGCCCCCAAGGGAGGGCGGGCAATCAGCCCCAGCATTTT.

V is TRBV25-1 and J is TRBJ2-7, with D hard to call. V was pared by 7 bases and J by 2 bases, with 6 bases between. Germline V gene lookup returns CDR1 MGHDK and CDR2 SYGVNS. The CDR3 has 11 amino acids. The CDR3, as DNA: TGTGCCAGCACGGGCGCCTACGAGCAGTACTTC. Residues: CASTGAYEQYF.

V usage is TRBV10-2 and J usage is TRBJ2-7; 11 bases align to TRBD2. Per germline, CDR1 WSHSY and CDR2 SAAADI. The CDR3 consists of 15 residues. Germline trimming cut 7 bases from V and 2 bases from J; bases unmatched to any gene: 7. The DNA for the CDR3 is TGCGCCAGCAAACGACTAGCGGGAATGGCCTACGAGCAGTACTTC. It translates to CASKRLAGMAYEQYF.

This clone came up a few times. CDR3 DNA sequence: TGTGCCAGCAGCCGATACCGCGGGATCGGCACAGATACGCAGTATTTT. Translation gives CASSRYRGIGTDTQYF. This chain links TRBV5-8 with TRBJ2-3; tentative D call: TRBD2 (6 bases). Germline CDR1 is SGHTS and CDR2 is YDEGEE. The V end was cut by 4 bases, the J end by 1 base, with 16 bases between. CDR3 length: 16 amino acids. Full variable domain (remainder filled in from reference TRBV5-8 and TRBJ2-3): EAGVTQSPTHLIKTRGQQATLRCSPISGHTSVYWYQQALGLGLQFLLWYDEGEERNRGNFPPRFSGRQFPNYSSELNVNALELEDSALYLCASSRYRGIGTDTQYFGPGTRLTVL.

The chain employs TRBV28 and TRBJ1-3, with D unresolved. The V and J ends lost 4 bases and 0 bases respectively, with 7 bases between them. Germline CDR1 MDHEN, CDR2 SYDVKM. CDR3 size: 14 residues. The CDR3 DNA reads TGTGCCAGCAGTTACGGAGGCTCTGGAAACACCATATATTTT. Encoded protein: CASSYGGSGNTIYF. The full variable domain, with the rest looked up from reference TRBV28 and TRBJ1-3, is DVKVTQSSRYLVKRTGEKVFLECVQDMDHENMFWYRQDPGLGLRLIYFSYDVKMKEKGDIPEGYSVSREKKERFSLILESASTNQTSMYLCASSYGGSGNTIYFGEGSWLTVV.

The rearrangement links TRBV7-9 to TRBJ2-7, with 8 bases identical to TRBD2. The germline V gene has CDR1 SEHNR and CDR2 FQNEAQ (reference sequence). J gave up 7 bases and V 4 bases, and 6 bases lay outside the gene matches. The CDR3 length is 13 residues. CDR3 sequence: CASSSLSGGEQYF. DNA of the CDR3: TGTGCCAGCAGCTCCCTTTCGGGAGGGGAGCAGTACTTC.

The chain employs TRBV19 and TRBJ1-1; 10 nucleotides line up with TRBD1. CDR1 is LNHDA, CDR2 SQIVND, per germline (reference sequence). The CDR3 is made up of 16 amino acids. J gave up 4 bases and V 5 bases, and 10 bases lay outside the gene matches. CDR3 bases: TGTGCCAGTAGTCCAAACCGGGACAGGGGAATCACTGAAGCTTTCTTT. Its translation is CASSPNRDRGITEAFF.

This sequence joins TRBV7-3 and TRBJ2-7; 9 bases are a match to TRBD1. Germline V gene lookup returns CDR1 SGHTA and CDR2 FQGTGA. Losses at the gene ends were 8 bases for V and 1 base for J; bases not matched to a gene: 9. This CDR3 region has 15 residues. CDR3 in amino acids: CASLPTGGKSYEQYF. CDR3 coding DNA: TGTGCCAGCCTGCCGACAGGGGGTAAGTCCTACGAGCAGTACTTC.